These 3 T cell receptor beta chains share one sample of origin, sequenced in a study of TIL therapy for anti-PD-1-resistant metastatic lung cancer. This was the immunoSEQ v3 assay. The data were produced by immunoSEQ multiplex PCR, yet TCRdb's version contains in-frame clones alone and is incomplete. This sample has 57,000 or so clones, with around 86% found just once. The time point here: pre-treatment sample, taken before nivolumab and TIL therapy. Sequencing used blood, obtained at baseline. These receptors originate from a person aged 25-80 years with non-small cell lung cancer.

The chain is built from TRBV30 and TRBJ1-6, with D tentatively TRBD1 (5 bases). Between the trimmed V and J ends, which lost 8 bases and 2 bases, there was a span of 19 bases. The CDR3 spans 16 residues. Germline V CDR1 and CDR2: GTSNPN, SVGIG (reference sequence). The CDR3 protein is CAAYPSGATYNSPLHF. CDR3 coding DNA: TGTGCCGCCTACCCCTCTGGGGCCACCTATAATTCACCCCTCCACTTT.

The V and J genes are TRBV5-1 and TRBJ2-2; a weak D match, TRBD2 (7 bases). This CDR3 contains 16 residues. V was pared by 6 bases and J by 7 bases, with 22 bases between. The V gene's germline CDR1 is SGHRS and CDR2 YFSETQ. The CDR3 region has the DNA TGCGCCAGCACCCTGGATGGGGGGGCAGTTAACGGGGAGCTGTTTTTT. Translating it yields CASTLDGGAVNGELFF.

CDR3 in amino acids: CASSPGQGEFF. DNA for the CDR3: TGTGCCAGCTCACCGGGACAGGGTGAGTTCTTC. This sequence joins TRBV18 and TRBJ2-1, with 9 bases matching TRBD1. Germline CDR1 is KGHSH and CDR2 is LQKENI. V lost 3 bases, J lost 14 bases, and 2 bases stayed unmatched. CDR3 length: 11 residues.